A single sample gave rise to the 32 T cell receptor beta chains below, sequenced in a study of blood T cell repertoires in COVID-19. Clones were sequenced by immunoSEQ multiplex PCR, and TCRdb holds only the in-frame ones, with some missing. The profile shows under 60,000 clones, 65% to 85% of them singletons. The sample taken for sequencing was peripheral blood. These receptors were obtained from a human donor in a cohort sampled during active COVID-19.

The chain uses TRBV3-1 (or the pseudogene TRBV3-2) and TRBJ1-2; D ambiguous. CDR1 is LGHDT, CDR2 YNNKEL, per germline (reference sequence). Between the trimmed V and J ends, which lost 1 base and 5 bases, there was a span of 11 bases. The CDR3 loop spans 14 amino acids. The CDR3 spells CASSQGRRLYGYTF. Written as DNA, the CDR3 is TGTGCCAGCAGCCAAGGGCGCAGGTTATATGGCTACACCTTC.

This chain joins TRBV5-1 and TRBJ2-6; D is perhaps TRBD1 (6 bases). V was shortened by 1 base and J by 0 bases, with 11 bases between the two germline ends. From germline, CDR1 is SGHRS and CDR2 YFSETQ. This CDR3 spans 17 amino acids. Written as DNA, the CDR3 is TGCGCCAGCAGCTTGTCGGGACAAGCCTCTGGGGCCAACGTCCTGACTTTC. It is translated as CASSLSGQASGANVLTF.

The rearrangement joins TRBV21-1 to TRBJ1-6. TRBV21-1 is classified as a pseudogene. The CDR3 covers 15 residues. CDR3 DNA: TGTGCCAGCAGCCGGTTTACGGAGAGCGGCTCACCCCTCCACTTT. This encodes CASSRFTESGSPLHF.

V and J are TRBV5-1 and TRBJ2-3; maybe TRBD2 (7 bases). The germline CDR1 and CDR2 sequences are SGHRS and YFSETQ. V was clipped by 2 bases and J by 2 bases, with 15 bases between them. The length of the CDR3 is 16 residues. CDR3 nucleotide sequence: TGCGCCAGCAGCTTCGGGGGGCGTACGTCCACAGATACGCAGTATTTT. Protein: CASSFGGRTSTDTQYF.

The CDR3: CASSQDDRYYGYTF. The CDR3 coding sequence is TGTGCCAGCAGCCAAGATGACAGGTACTATGGCTACACCTTC. This chain connects TRBV4-2 to TRBJ1-2; TRBD1 might be the D (6 bases). This CDR3 is 14 amino acids long. Germline CDR1 LGHNA, CDR2 YNFKEQ. The V end was cut by 0 bases, the J end by 3 bases, with 8 bases between.

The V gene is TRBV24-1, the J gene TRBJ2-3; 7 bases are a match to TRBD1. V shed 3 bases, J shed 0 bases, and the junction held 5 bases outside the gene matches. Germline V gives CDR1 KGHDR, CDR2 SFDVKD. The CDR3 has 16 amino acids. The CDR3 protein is CATSDVDRASTDTQYF. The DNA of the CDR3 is TGTGCCACCAGTGATGTTGACAGGGCCAGCACAGATACGCAGTATTTT.

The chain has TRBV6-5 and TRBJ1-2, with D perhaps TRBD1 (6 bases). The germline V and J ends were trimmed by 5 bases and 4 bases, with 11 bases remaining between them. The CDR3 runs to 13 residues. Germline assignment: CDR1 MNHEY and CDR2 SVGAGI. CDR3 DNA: TGTGCCAGCAGTCCACAGGGACCCTATGGCTACACCTTC. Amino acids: CASSPQGPYGYTF.

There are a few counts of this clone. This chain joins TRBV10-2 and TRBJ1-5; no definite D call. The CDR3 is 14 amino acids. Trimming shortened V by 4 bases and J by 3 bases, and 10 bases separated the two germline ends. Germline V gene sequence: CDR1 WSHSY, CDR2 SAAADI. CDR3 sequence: CASSGVNINQPQHF. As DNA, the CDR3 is TGCGCCAGCAGTGGAGTAAATATCAATCAGCCCCAGCATTTT.

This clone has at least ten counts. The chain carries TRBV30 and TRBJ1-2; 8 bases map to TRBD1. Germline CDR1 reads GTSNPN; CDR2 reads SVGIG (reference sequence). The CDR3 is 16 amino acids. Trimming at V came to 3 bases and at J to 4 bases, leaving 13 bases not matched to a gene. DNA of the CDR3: TGTGCCTGGAGCGGCGTCGGAGACAGGGGTAGCTATGGCTACACCTTC. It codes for CAWSGVGDRGSYGYTF.

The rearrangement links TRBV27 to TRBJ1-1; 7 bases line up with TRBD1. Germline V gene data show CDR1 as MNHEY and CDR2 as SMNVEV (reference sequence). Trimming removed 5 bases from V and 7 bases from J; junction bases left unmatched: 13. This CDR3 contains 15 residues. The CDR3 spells CASSLQTGRKNEAFF. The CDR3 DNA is TGTGCCAGCAGTCTACAGACAGGGAGAAAAAATGAAGCTTTCTTT.

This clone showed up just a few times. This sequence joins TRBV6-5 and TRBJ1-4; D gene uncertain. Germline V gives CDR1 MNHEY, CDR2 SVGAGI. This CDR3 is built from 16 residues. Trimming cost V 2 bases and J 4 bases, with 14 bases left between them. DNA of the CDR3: TGTGCCAGCAGTTACGTCCATCGGGGATATAATGAAAAACTGTTTTTT. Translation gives CASSYVHRGYNEKLFF.

The chain's CDR3 is CASRLESTATNEKLFF. The CDR3 bases are TGTGCAAGTCGCTTAGAAAGCACAGCAACTAATGAAAAACTGTTTTTT. The rearrangement links TRBV12-2 to TRBJ1-4; TRBD1, the table's D call, lacks a check against the DNA. TRBV12-2 is described as a pseudogene. The CDR3 has 16 residues.

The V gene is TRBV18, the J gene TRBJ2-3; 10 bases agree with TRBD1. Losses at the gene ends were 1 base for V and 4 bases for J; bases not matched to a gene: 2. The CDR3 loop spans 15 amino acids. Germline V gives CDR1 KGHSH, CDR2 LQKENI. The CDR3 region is CASSPLGQGPDTQYF. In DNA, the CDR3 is TGTGCCAGCTCACCACTGGGACAGGGGCCAGATACGCAGTATTTT.

The CDR3, as DNA: TGTGCCAGCTCACCTTCAATCGGACAGAATTCACCCCTCCACTTT. Translated: CASSPSIGQNSPLHF. The chain joins TRBV18 to TRBJ1-6; tentative D call: TRBD1 (6 bases). The germline V gene has CDR1 KGHSH and CDR2 LQKENI. The CDR3 is made up of 15 amino acids. V lost 3 bases, J lost 7 bases, and 13 bases lay in between.

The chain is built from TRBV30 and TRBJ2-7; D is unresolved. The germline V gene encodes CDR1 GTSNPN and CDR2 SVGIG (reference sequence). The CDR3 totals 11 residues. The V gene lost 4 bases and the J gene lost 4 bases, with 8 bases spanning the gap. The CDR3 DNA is TGTGCCTGGAAATCCAGTTACGAGCAGTACTTC. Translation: CAWKSSYEQYF.

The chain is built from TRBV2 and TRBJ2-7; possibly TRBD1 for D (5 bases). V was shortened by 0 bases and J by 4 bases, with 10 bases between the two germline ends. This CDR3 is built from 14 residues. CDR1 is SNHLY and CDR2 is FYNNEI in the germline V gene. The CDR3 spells CASSEAYRSYEQYF. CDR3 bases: TGTGCCAGCAGTGAAGCGTACAGGTCTTACGAGCAGTACTTC.

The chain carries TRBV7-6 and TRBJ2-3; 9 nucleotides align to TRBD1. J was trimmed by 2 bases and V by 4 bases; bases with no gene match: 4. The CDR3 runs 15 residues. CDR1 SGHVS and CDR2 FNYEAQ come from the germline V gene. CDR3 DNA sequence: TGTGCCAGCAGCTCTTGGACAGGGGTCACAGATACGCAGTATTTT. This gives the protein CASSSWTGVTDTQYF. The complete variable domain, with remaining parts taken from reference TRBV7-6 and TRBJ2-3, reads GAGVSQSPRYKVTKRGQDVALRCDPISGHVSLYWYRQALGQGPEFLTYFNYEAQQDKSGLPNDRFSAERPEGSISTLTIQRTEQRDSAMYRCASSSWTGVTDTQYFGPGTRLTVL.

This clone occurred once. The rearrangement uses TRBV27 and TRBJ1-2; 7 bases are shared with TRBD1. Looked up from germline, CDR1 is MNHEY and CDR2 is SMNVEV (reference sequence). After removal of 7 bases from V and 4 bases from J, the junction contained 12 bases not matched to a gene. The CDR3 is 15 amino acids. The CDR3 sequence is CASIGGGSLSYGYTF. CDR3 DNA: TGTGCCAGCATAGGAGGGGGCAGTCTTAGCTATGGCTACACCTTC.

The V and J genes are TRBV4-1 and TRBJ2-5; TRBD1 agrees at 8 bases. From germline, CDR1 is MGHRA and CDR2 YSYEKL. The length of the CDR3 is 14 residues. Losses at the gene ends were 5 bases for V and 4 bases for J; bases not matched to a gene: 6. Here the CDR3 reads CASSKDRVGETQYF. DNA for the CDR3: TGCGCCAGCAGCAAGGACAGGGTGGGAGAGACCCAGTACTTC.

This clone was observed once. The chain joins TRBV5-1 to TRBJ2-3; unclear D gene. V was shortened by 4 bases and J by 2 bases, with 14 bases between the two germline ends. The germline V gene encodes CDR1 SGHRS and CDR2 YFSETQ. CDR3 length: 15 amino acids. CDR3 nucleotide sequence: TGCGCCAGCAGCCAGGCATTGGGTTCCACAGATACGCAGTATTTT. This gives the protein CASSQALGSTDTQYF. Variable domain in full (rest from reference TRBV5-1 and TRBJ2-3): KAGVTQTPRYLIKTRGQQVTLSCSPISGHRSVSWYQQTPGQGLQFLFEYFSETQRNKGNFPGRFSGRQFSNSRSEMNVSTLELGDSALYLCASSQALGSTDTQYFGPGTRLTVL.

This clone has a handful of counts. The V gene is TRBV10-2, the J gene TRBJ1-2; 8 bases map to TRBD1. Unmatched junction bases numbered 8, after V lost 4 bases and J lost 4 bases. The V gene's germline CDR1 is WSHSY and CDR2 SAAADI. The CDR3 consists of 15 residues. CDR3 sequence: CASSGTGIGGYGYTF. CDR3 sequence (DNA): TGCGCCAGCAGTGGGACAGGGATCGGGGGCTATGGCTACACCTTC.

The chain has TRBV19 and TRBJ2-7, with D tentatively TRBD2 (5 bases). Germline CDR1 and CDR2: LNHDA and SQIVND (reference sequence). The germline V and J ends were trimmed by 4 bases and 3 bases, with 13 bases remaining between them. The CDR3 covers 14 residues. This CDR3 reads CASSTRVSHYEQYF. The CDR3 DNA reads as TGTGCCAGTAGTACGCGGGTATCGCACTACGAGCAGTACTTC.

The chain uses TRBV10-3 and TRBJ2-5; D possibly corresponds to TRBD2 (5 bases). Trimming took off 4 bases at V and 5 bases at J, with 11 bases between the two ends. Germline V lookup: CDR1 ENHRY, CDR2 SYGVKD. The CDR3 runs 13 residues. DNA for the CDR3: TGTGCCATCAGTGCTCTCGGGGAGGAGACCCAGTACTTC. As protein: CAISALGEETQYF.

The CDR3 spells CASSLSGGPYNEQFF. The CDR3 nucleotides are TGCGCCAGCAGCTTGAGCGGGGGGCCCTACAATGAGCAGTTCTTC. The chain has TRBV5-1 and TRBJ2-1; 9 bases map to TRBD2. There are 15 residues in the CDR3. Germline V gene lookup returns CDR1 SGHRS and CDR2 YFSETQ. V trimming: 1 base; J trimming: 2 bases; junction bases outside the gene matches: 1.

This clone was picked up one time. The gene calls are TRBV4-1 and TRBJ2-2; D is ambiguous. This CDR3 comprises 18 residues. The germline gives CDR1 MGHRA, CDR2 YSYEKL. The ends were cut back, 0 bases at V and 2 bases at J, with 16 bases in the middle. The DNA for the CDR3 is TGCGCCAGCAGCCAAGAAGGAACAGTACATTTTAACACCGGGGAGCTGTTTTTT. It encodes CASSQEGTVHFNTGELFF.

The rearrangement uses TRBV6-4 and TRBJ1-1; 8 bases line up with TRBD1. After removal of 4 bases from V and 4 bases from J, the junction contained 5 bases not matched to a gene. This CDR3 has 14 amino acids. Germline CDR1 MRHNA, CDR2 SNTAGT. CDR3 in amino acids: CASSALGQGTEAFF. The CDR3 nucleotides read TGTGCCAGCAGTGCCTTAGGACAGGGCACTGAAGCTTTCTTT.

CDR3 region: CASSSYPDRRNQPQHF. The CDR3 DNA follows: TGTGCCAGCAGTTCCTACCCGGACAGGAGGAATCAGCCCCAGCATTTT. This chain links TRBV6-5 with TRBJ1-5, with 7 bases aligning to TRBD1. CDR1 and CDR2 (germline): MNHEY, SVGAGI. This CDR3 spans 16 amino acids. V gave up 4 bases and J gave up 4 bases; unmatched junction bases: 10.

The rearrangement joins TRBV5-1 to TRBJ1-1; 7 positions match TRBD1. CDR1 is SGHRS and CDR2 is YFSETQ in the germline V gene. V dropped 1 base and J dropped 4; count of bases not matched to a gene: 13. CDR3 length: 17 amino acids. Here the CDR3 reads CASSLSTTGSRVTEAFF. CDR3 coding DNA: TGCGCCAGCAGCTTGTCCACGACAGGGAGCCGTGTCACTGAAGCTTTCTTT.

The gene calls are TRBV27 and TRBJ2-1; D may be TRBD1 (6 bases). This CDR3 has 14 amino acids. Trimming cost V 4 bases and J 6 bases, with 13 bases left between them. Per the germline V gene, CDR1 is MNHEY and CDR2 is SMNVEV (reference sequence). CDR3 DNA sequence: TGTGCCAGCAGTTCCCCGGACAGCTCCAATGAGCAGTTCTTC. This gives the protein CASSSPDSSNEQFF.

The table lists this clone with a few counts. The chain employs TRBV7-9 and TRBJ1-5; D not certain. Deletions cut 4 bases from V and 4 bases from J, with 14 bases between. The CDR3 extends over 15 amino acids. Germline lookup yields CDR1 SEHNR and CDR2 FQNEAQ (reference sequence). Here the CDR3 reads CASSSKAGNNQPQHF. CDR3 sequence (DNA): TGTGCCAGCAGCTCCAAGGCGGGAAATAATCAGCCCCAGCATTTT.

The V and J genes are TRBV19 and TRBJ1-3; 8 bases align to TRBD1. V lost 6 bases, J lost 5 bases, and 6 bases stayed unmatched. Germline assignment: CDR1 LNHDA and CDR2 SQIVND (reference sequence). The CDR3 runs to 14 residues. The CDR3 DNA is TGTGCCAGTAGCCCACGGACAGGGCGAAACACCATATATTTT. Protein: CASSPRTGRNTIYF. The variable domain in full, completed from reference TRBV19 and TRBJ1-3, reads DGGITQSPKYLFRKEGQNVTLSCEQNLNHDAMYWYRQDPGQGLRLIYYSQIVNDFQKGDIAEGYSVSREKKESFPLTVTSAQKNPTAFYLCASSPRTGRNTIYFGEGSWLTVV.

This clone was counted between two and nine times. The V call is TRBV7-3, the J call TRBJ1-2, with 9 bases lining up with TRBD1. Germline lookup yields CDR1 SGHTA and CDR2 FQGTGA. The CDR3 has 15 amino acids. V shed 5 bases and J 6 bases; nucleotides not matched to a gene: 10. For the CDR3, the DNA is TGTGCCAGCAGCCCCGGGACAGGGCTTTTCCATGGCTACACCTTC. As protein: CASSPGTGLFHGYTF.